This T cell receptor beta chain was identified during a study of blood T cell repertoires in COVID-19. Produced via immunoSEQ multiplex PCR; TCRdb's table is partial and in-frame only. The table lists around 480,000 clones, roughly 88% of them singletons. From germline, CDR1 is MDHEN and CDR2 SYDVKM. The CDR3 consists of 14 residues. After removal of 6 bases from V and 4 bases from J, the junction contained 6 bases not matched to a gene. Seattle enrolled patients during active infection and tracked them longitudinally. Sequencing was performed on peripheral blood. This sequence joins TRBV28 and TRBJ2-5; 9 bases align to TRBD1. This TCR was recovered from a woman aged 50 to 65 with COVID-19, enrolled during active disease. The CDR3 region is CASSLGQGLETQYF. The CDR3 nucleotides read TGTGCCAGCAGCCTGGGACAGGGTTTAGAGACCCAGTACTTC.